The T cell receptor beta chain under discussion was sequenced for a study of T-cell reconstitution after alpha-beta-depleted transplantation in children. The CDR3 contains 15 residues. Germline-derived CDR1 and CDR2 are MNHEY and SMNVEV (reference sequence). V was shortened by 6 bases and J by 1 base, with 15 bases between the two germline ends. Unique molecular identifiers were incorporated into the prepared TCRbeta library. TCRdb independently ran MiXCR on the PCR reads; one entry per CDR3 protein. The table lists 450,000 to 600,000 distinct CDR3 sequences, approximately 30% of them singletons. This clonotype was recorded once.

The clonotype comes from a human donor who donated a stem cell graft to a child with aplastic anemia. The chain has TRBV27 and TRBJ1-1, with a tentative D call TRBD1 (6 bases). The sequencing used PBMCs from the stem cell graft donor, collected from the stem cell graft. CDR3 sequence reads: CASRNPKGGNTEAFF. The CDR3 DNA reads as TGTGCCAGCAGGAATCCTAAGGGGGGGAACACTGAAGCTTTCTTT.